This T cell receptor beta chain was profiled in a study of memory CD4+ T cells and cytomegalovirus serostatus. Looking at the study overall: This sample comes from healthy Belgian adults, fewer than 10 CMV seropositive, about 23 seronegative.

V was pared by 5 bases and J by 5 bases, with 8 bases of the junction left unmatched. The V gene's germline CDR1 is MNHEY and CDR2 SMNVEV (reference sequence). The CDR3 spans 15 residues. The sort gate was single viable CD3+CD4+CD8-CD45RO+ cells for memory CD4+ T cells. Donors' CMV status reflects serum IgG against pp150, pp28, p38, p52. Method: immunoSEQ multiplex PCR; TCRdb's copy keeps in-frame clones and lacks some. The sample lists some 50,000 clones, 77% occurring once. The sample holds a few counts of this clone. The chain employs TRBV27 and TRBJ2-5; 10 nucleotides line up with TRBD2. The sample consisted of memory CD4+ T cells from blood. This TCR came from an adult in good health and CMV-seronegative. The CDR3 DNA reads TGTGCCAGCAGTCCCGAGCGGGGGGGCTTCGAGACCCAGTACTTC. This encodes CASSPERGGFETQYF.